Shown below are 15 T cell receptor beta chains from a single sample sequenced in a study of T cells in Graves' hyperthyroidism and ophthalmopathy. Researchers amplified the TCR beta CDR3 regions from RNA transcripts. The study used the HTBI primer set for a first-round RT-PCR of the TCR CDR3. From the multiplex PCR reads, TCRdb called clonotypes with MiXCR, one entry per CDR3 protein. The sample consists of hundreds of thousands of distinct CDR3 sequences, roughly 45% of them appearing once. Sequenced material: peripheral blood or thyroid tissue (not recorded which). These receptors were taken from an adult man with Graves' disease, either hyperthyroidism or ophthalmopathy (not recorded which).

This clonotype was seen a handful of times. This chain connects TRBV10-2 to TRBJ1-2; D call uncertain. Trimming pared 4 bases from V and 4 bases from J, leaving 22 bases between. CDR3 size: 17 residues. Germline loops: CDR1 WSHSY, CDR2 SAAADI. The CDR3 DNA reads as TGCGCCAGCAGTGGAATAGTAGAGGCGCCACATTTCTATGGCTACACCTTC. Its translation: CASSGIVEAPHFYGYTF.

CDR3 residues: CASSLVTSYSPLHF. CDR3 DNA: TGTGCCAGCAGCTTGGTTACCAGCTATTCACCCCTCCACTTT. This chain connects TRBV7-9 to TRBJ1-6; D unresolved. In germline, CDR1 is SEHNR, CDR2 FQNEAQ (reference sequence). V lost 3 bases to trimming and J lost 8 bases, with 11 bases between them. The CDR3 is 14 amino acids.

The chain recombines TRBV10-3 with TRBJ2-7, with no clear D. V was cut by 6 bases and J by 4 bases, with 13 bases left in between. CDR1 and CDR2 (germline): ENHRY, SYGVKD. The CDR3 sequence is 13 residues long. In DNA form, the CDR3 reads TGTGCCATCAGGGAGACGAATGGGTACGAGCAGTACTTC. Its protein is CAIRETNGYEQYF.

This clonotype has only one observation. V is TRBV20-1 and J is TRBJ1-1; 7 bases line up with TRBD1. Per the germline V gene, CDR1 is DFQATT and CDR2 is SNEGSKA (reference sequence). The CDR3 loop spans 14 amino acids. Trimming at V came to 4 bases and at J to 1 base, leaving 6 bases not matched to a gene. CDR3 nucleotide sequence: TGCAGTGCTACAGGGGGTCGGTGGAACACTGAAGCTTTCTTT. The encoded protein is CSATGGRWNTEAFF.

There are many counts of this clonotype. This chain connects TRBV7-8 to TRBJ1-4; D gene uncertain. Germline CDR1 SGHVS, CDR2 FQNEAQ. Trimming took 1 base from V and 7 from J, leaving 10 bases between them. The CDR3 is 14 residues long. The CDR3 region is CASSLVGRVEKLFF. CDR3 nucleotides: TGTGCCAGCAGCTTAGTGGGAAGGGTTGAAAAACTGTTTTTT.

This clonotype was seen once. This chain links TRBV19 with TRBJ2-7, with 7 nucleotides matching TRBD1. The CDR3 has 13 residues. Germline V gene lookup returns CDR1 LNHDA and CDR2 SQIVND (reference sequence). CDR3 region: CANPGTDSYEQYF. The CDR3 DNA follows: TGTGCTAATCCGGGGACAGACTCATACGAGCAGTACTTC.

The table lists this clonotype with a few counts. V and J are TRBV7-8 and TRBJ1-6; D is undetermined. The CDR3 length is 16 residues. Germline V gene data show CDR1 as SGHVS and CDR2 as FQNEAQ. Trimming shortened V by 6 bases and J by 0 bases, and 12 bases separated the two germline ends. The CDR3 protein is CASRVTASSYNSPLHF. The DNA of the CDR3 is TGTGCCAGCAGAGTGACGGCGAGCTCCTATAATTCACCCCTCCACTTT.

The chain has TRBV7-9 and TRBJ1-1; no clear D. Trimming removed 6 bases at V and 4 bases at J, with 15 bases between. The length of the CDR3 is 14 residues. The germline V gene encodes CDR1 SEHNR and CDR2 FQNEAQ (reference sequence). Here the CDR3 reads CASSVSAFLTEAFF. The CDR3 nucleotides read TGTGCCAGCAGTGTTTCGGCTTTCCTCACTGAAGCTTTCTTT.

Only a few counts were recorded for this clonotype. This chain links TRBV7-8 with TRBJ1-3, with 9 bases matching TRBD1. J gave up 1 base and V 3 bases, and 7 bases lay outside the gene matches. Germline assignment: CDR1 SGHVS and CDR2 FQNEAQ. The length of the CDR3 is 17 residues. The CDR3: CASSFVGTGLSGNTIYF. In DNA, the CDR3 is TGTGCCAGCAGCTTTGTCGGGACAGGGCTTTCTGGAAACACCATATATTTT.

Notes on this clonotype: This clone may be a read error of a much larger clone one base away. The chain links TRBV7-3 to TRBJ2-6; D is ambiguous. The germline CDR1 and CDR2 sequences are SGHTA and FQGTGA. The CDR3 runs 18 residues. DNA for the CDR3: TGTACCAGCAGCTCGCCCGACGGACCTTACGCCGGGGCCAACGTCCTGACTTTC. This translates into CTSSSPDGPYAGANVLTF. Based on the CDR3 plus reference TRBV7-3 and TRBJ2-6, the full variable domain is GAGVSQTPSNKVTEKGKYVELRCDPISGHTALYWYRQSLGQGPEFLIYFQGTGAADDSGLPNDRFFAVRPEGSVSTLKIQRTERGDSAVYLCTSSSPDGPYAGANVLTFGAGSRLTVL.

The V and J genes are TRBV7-6 and TRBJ1-1; D perhaps matches TRBD1 (5 bases). The CDR3 is 14 amino acids. Trimming shortened V by 5 bases and J by 3 bases, and 13 bases separated the two germline ends. Germline V gene sequence: CDR1 SGHVS, CDR2 FNYEAQ. CDR3 amino acids: CASSGTSTDTEAFF. As DNA, the CDR3 is TGTGCCAGCAGCGGGACCAGTACAGACACTGAAGCTTTCTTT.

This clonotype showed up just a few times. A clone one base away is much larger, so this may be a read error. The chain couples TRBV7-9 to TRBJ2-7; TRBD1 matches at 7 bases. CDR1 and CDR2 (germline): SEHNR, FQNEAQ (reference sequence). The CDR3 has 14 amino acids. The V and J ends lost 3 bases and 0 bases, in that order; junction bases with no gene match: 2. This CDR3 is CASSFGTVSYEQYF. Here the CDR3 DNA reads TGTGCCAGCAGCTTTGGGACAGTCTCCTACGAGCAGTACTTC. The entire variable domain, with the rest obtained from reference TRBV7-9 and TRBJ2-7, is as follows: DTGVSQNPRHKITKRGQNVTFRCDPISEHNRLYWYRQTLGQGPEFLTYFQNEAQLEKSRLLSDRFSAERPKGSFSTLEIQRTEQGDSAMYLCASSFGTVSYEQYFGPGTRLTVT.

A single count supports this clonotype. The CDR3 nucleotides read TGTGCCAGCAGTGAATCAACAGGGACAGATCAGCCCCAGCATTTT. This encodes CASSESTGTDQPQHF. This rearrangement joins TRBV2 to TRBJ1-5; 7 nucleotides match TRBD1. J gave up 5 bases and V 2 bases, and 6 bases lay outside the gene matches. The CDR3 sequence is 15 residues long. Germline V gene sequence: CDR1 SNHLY, CDR2 FYNNEI.

This clonotype was counted a few times. The gene calls are TRBV20-1 and TRBJ2-7, with 7 positions matching TRBD2. The CDR3 is 16 residues long. V lost 1 base and J lost 6; bases outside the gene matches: 15. Germline assignment: CDR1 DFQATT and CDR2 SNEGSKA (reference sequence). In DNA, the CDR3 is TGCAGTGCTAGAGGAGTAGCGGGCGAGAAAGGCGGCGAGCAGTACTTC. This encodes CSARGVAGEKGGEQYF.

The J gene is TRBJ1-1, the V gene TRBV7-9; D uncertain. Germline V lookup: CDR1 SEHNR, CDR2 FQNEAQ (reference sequence). The CDR3 loop spans 14 amino acids. V gave up 1 base and J gave up 4 bases, with 10 bases separating them. The CDR3 coding sequence is TGTGCCAGCAGCTTAGAGGCATATATCACTGAAGCTTTCTTT. Translating gives CASSLEAYITEAFF.